This TCR beta chain was sequenced in a study of chemoradiotherapy in HPV16-positive cancers. Study background: Candidate HPV-specific T-cell clones and common TCR motifs came from functional assays in a couple of HPV16-positive patients. Study-level points and caveats: Better recurrence-free survival went with HPV-responsive T-cell expansion in HPV16-positive patients. The functional HPV-specific definition rests on just a couple of HPV16-positive patients.

Trimming cost V 3 bases and J 6 bases; bases outside gene matches: 12. CDR3 length: 17 amino acids. Clones were read by immunoSEQ multiplex PCR, and TCRdb kept only the in-frame ones, dropping some. The table has fewer than 18,000 clones, just under 80% seen once. A word on this clone: The antigen is undetermined.

Samples were taken several times over chemoradiotherapy. Collection of the sample occurred from a patient who underwent chemoradiotherapy. The rearrangement joins TRBV23-1 to TRBJ1-5, with TRBD1 matching 9 bases. TRBV23-1 is filed as an ORF, its function uncertain. This clonotype was sampled from a human donor with HPV-associated anogenital cancer. The CDR3: CASSHDTGGEPRQPQHF. CDR3 DNA: TGCGCCAGCAGTCACGATACAGGGGGCGAACCGCGTCAGCCCCAGCATTTT.